This T cell receptor (beta chain) was observed in a study of shared clonotypes between healthy human individuals. Study observations and caveats: Richness estimates generally favored naive over memory subsets. Limitation of the genetic and exposure-history diversity represented came from the few donors.

This clone was seen only once. Its antigen is currently unknown. In the same sample, other DNA sequences code for this CDR3. CD45RO-negative, CCR7-positively selected cells formed the naive CD8 fraction, excluding terminally differentiated effector memory CD45RA+ cells. Several immunoSEQ 96-well plates shared each subset's DNA, each plate a replicate. The assay was immunoSEQ multiplex PCR, and TCRdb's table has in-frame clones only and misses some. This table has approximately 740,000 clones, nearly 95% appearing once. Germline loops: CDR1 MGHRA, CDR2 YSYEKL. The CDR3 runs to 16 residues. The V segment lost 0 bases and the J segment 4 bases; nucleotides outside the gene matches: 3.

The source is a man aged 25 to 40 in good health. This chain joins TRBV4-1 and TRBJ2-1; TRBD2 aligns across 10 bases. What was sequenced was naive CD8+ T cells sorted from blood. The CDR3 bases are TGCGCCAGCAGCCAAGAGGCTAGCGGGAGTTACAATGAGCAGTTCTTC. Translated, it gives CASSQEASGSYNEQFF.